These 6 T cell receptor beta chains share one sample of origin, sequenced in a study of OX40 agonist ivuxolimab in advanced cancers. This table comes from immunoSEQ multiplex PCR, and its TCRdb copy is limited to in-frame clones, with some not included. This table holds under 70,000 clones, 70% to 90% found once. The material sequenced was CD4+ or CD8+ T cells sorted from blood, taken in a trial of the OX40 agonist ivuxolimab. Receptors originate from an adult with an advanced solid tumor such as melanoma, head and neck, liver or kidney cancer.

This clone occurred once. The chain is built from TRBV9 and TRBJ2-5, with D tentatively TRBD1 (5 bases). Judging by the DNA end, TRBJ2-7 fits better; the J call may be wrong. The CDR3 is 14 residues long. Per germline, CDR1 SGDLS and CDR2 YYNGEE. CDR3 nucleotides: TGTGCCAGCAGCGTAGACCCAGGGCAGGGCGAGCAGTACTTC. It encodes CASSVDPGQGEQYF.

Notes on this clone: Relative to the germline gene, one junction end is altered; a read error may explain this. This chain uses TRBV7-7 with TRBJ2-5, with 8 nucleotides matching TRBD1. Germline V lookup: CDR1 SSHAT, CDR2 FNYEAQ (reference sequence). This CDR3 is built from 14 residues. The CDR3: CASSSPGGVETQYF. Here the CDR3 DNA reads TGTGCTAGCAGTTCACCAGGGGGCGTAGAGACCCAGTACTTC.

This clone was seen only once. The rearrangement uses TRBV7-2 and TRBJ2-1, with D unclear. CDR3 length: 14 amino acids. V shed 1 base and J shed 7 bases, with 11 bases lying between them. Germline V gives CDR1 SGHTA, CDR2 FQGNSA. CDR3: CASSLVVGANEQFF. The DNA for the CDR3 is TGTGCCAGCAGCTTAGTGGTTGGAGCTAATGAGCAGTTCTTC.

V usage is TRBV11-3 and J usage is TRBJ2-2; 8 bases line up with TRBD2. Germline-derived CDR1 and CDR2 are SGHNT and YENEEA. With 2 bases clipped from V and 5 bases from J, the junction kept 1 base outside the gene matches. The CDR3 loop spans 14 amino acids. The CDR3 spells CASSLKRETGELFF. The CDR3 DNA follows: TGTGCCAGCAGCTTAAAGCGGGAGACCGGGGAGCTGTTTTTT. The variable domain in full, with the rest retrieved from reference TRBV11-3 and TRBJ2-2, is EAGVVQSPRYKIIEKKQPVAFWCNPISGHNTLYWYLQNLGQGPELLIRYENEEAVDDSQLPKDRFSAERLKGVDSTLKIQPAELGDSAVYLCASSLKRETGELFFGEGSRLTVL.

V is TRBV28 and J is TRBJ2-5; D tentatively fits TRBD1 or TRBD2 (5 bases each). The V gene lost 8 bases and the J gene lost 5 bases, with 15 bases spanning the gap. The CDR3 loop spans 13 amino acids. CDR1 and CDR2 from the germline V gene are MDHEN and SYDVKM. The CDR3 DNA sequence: TGTGCCAGCGCCCTCAGGTGGGGGGAGACCCAGTACTTC. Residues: CASALRWGETQYF.

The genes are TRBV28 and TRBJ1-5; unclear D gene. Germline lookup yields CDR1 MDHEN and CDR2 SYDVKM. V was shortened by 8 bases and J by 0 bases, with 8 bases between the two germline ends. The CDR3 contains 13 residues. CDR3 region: CASGAFSNQPQHF. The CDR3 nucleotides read TGTGCCAGCGGTGCATTTAGCAATCAGCCCCAGCATTTT.